This entry concerns a single T cell receptor (beta chain). Its cognate antigen is unknown. The data are from a study of cytomegalovirus exposure and HLA in healthy donors. Study outcomes and limitations: The availability of immune exposure information extended only to CMV serostatus. Several V segments, TRBV6-2 and TRBV6-3 among them, could not be told apart and were dropped.

The length of the CDR3 is 14 residues. The V end lost 0 bases, the J end lost 4 bases, and 10 bases lay between the germline ends. In germline, CDR1 is SGHNT, CDR2 YYREEE (reference sequence). At sampling all donors were nominally healthy, likely with unrecorded immune exposures. The PCR had 60 Vbeta and 13 Jbeta primers. Method: immunoSEQ multiplex PCR; TCRdb's copy keeps in-frame clones and lacks some. The sample yields 150,000 to 200,000 clones, about three quarters seen once. This TCR came from a man aged 18 to 30 in good health and CMV-seronegative. Sequenced input: PBMCs. The chain uses TRBV5-4 and TRBJ1-2; perhaps TRBD1 as D (5 bases). The CDR3 DNA reads as TGTGCCAGCAGCTTGGCGGATGGGGCCTATGGCTACACCTTC. Its translation is CASSLADGAYGYTF.